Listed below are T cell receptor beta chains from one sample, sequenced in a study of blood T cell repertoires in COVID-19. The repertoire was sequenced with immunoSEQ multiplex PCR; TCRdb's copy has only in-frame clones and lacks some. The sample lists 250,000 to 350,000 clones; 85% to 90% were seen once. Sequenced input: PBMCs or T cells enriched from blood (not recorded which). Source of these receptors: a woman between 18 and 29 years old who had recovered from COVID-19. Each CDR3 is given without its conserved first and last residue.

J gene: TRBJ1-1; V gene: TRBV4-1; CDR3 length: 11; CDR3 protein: ASSQVQGPEAF
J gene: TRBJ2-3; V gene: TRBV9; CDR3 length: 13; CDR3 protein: ASSAHSGSRDTQY
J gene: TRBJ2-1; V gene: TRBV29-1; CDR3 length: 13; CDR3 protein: SVVVHSSSYNEQF
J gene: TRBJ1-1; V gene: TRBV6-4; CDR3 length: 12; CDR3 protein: ASRKDTSNTEAF
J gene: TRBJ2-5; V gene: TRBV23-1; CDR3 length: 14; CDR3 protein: ASSQSGPLGGETQY
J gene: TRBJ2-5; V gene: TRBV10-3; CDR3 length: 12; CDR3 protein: AISERSGQETQY
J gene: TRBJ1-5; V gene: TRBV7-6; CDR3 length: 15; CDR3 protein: ASSLGPGTGNHQPQH
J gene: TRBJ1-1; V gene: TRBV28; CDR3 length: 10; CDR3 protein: ASSLRITEAF
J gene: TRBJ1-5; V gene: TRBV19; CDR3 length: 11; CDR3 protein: ASSYAEDQPQH
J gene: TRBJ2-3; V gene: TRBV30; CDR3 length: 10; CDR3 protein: AWSLAAGTQY
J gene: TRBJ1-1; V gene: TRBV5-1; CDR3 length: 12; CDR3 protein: ASSVGAVNTEAF
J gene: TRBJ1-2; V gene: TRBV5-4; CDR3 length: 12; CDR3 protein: ASSRGGSNYGYT
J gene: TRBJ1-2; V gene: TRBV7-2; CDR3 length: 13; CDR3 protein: ASSFTGSVNYGYT
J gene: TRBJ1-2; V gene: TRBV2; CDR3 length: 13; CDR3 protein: ASHPGQGVLDGYT
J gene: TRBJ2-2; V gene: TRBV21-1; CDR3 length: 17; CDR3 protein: ASSKVGSGGRTNTGELF
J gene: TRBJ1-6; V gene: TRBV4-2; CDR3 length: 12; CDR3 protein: ASSQGQNNSPLH
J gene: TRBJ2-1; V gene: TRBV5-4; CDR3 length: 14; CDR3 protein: ASSLASSFKPNEQF
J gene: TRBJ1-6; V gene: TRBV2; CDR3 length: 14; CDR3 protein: ASSLRGTGGVSPLH
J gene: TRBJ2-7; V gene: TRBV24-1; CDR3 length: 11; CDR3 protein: ATSETLPYEQY
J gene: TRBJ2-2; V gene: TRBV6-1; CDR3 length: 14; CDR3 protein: ASSDAYGGLGGELF
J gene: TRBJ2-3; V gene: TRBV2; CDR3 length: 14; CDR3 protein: ASSELASGFTDTQY
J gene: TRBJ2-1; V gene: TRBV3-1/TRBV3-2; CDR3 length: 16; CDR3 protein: ASSSPSLSPRGSNEQF
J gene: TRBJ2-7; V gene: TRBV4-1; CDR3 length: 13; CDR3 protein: ASSQGSPGSYEQY
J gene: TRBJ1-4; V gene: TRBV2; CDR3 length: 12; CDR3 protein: ASSEGGSGEKLF
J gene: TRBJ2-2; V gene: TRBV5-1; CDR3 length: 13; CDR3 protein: ASSSQGSGAGELF
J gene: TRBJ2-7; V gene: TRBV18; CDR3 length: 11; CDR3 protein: ASSPPEAYEQY
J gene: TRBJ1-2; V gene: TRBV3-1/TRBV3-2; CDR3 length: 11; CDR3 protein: ASSSTGVYGYT
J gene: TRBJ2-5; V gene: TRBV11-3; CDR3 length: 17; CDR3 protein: ASSLGKREDVGDQETQY
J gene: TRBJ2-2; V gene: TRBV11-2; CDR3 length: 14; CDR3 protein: ASRPLAGAPSGELF
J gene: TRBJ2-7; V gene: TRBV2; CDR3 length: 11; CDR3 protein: ASSGTGGYEQY
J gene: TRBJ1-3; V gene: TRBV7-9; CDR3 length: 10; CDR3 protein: ASSLVGNTIY
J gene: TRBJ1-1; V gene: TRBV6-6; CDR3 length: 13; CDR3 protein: ASSFGHNRDSEAF
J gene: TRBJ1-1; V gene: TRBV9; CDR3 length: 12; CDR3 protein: ASSVVTGGTEAF
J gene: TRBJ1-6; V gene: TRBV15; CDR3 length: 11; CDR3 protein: ATSSTGDSPLH
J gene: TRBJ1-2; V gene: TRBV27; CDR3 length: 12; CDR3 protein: ASRSAGIYYGYT
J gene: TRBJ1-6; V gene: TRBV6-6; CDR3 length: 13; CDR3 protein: ASSYPAGYDSPLH
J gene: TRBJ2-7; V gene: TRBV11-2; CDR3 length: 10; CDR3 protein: ASSWEGWEQY
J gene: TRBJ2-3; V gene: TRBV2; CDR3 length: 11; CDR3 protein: AGRGGSTDTQY
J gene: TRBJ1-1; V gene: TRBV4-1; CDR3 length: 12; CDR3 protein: ASSFRDRDTEAF